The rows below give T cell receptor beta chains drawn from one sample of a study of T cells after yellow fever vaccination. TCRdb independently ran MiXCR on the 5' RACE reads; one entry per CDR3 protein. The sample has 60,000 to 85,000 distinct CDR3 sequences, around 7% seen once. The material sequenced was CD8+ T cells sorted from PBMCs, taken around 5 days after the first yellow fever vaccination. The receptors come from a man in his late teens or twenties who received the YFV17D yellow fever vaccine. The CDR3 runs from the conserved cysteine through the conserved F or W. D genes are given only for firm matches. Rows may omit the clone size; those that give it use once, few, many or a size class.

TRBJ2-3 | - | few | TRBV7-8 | TGTGCCAGCAGCCAAGATCCGGTGGGGAGCACAGATACGCAGTATTTT | CASSQDPVGSTDTQYF
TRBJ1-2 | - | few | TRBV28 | TGTGCCAGCAGCCCTTCAGGGGTGGGCTATGGCTACACCTTC | CASSPSGVGYGYTF
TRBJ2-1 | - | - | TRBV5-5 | TGTGCCAGCAGTCACGGCGTGCAGTTCTTC | CASSHGVQFF
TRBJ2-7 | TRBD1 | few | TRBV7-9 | TGTGCCAGCAGCCACAGGGGCTACGAGCAGTACTTC | CASSHRGYEQYF
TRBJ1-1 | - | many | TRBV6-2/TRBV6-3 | TGTGCCAGCACCCTTTTAGGGGGGCTGGGTGAAGCTTTCTTT | CASTLLGGLGEAFF
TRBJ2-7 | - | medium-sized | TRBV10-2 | TGCGCCAGCGGGTCCCCCTACGAGCAGTACTTC | CASGSPYEQYF
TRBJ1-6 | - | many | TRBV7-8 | TGTGCCAGCAGCACCGGGACGGAGGTTAATTCACCCCTCCACTTT | CASSTGTEVNSPLHF
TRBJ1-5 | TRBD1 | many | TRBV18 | TGTGCCAGCTCACGGACAGGGGGTTTGAATCAGCCCCAGCATTTT | CASSRTGGLNQPQHF
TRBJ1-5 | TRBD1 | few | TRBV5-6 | TGTGCCAGCAGCATAGCAGGGGGGTTTCATCAGCCCCAGCATTTT | CASSIAGGFHQPQHF
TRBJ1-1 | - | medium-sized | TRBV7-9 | TGTGCCAGCAGCTCGAAACAGGAATTCACTGAAGCTTTCTTT | CASSSKQEFTEAFF
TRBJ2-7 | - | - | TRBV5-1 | TGCGCCAGCAGCCGAACGAGAGAGCAGTACTTC | CASSRTREQYF
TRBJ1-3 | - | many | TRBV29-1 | TGCAGCGTTTCAGGGGTCTACTCTGGAAACACCATATATTTT | CSVSGVYSGNTIYF
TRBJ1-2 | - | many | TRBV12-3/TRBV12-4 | TGTGCCAGCAGTTTCCCGGGAGGTGGGCATGGCTACACCTTC | CASSFPGGGHGYTF
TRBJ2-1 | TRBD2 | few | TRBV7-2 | TGTGCCAGCAGCTTAGTAGCGGGGGGGGCGACGGATGAGCAGTTCTTC | CASSLVAGGATDEQFF
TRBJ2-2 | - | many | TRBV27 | TGTGCCAGCCGACAGGGAGGCTACACCGGGGAGCTGTTTTTT | CASRQGGYTGELFF
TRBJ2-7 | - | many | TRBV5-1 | TGCGCCAGCAGCCTAGGACCGGGGAATGAGCAGTACTTC | CASSLGPGNEQYF
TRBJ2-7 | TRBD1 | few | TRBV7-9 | TGTGCCAGCAGCGCCGGGGACAGGGCCTACGAGCAGTACTTC | CASSAGDRAYEQYF
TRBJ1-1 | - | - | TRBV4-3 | TGCGCCAGCAGCCAAGTGCCGGGACTTGAAGCTTTCTTT | CASSQVPGLEAFF
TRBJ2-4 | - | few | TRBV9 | TGTGCCAGCAGCGTCGAAGTCAGGGTACTAGCCAAAAACATTCAGTACTTC | CASSVEVRVLAKNIQYF
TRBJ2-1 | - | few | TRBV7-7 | TGTGCCAGCAGCTTAGAGAGTCGGCAGGGTCTCGATGAGCAGTTCTTC | CASSLESRQGLDEQFF
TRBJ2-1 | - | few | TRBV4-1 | TGCGCCAGCAGCCCTCGGACGGACTACAATGAGCAGTTCTTC | CASSPRTDYNEQFF
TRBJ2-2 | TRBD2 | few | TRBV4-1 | TGCGCCAGCAGCCAAGATCCACTAGCGGGGGGGCCAGCCGGGGAGCTGTTTTTT | CASSQDPLAGGPAGELFF
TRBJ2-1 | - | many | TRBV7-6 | TGTGCCAGCAGCCCACGGGACACCCATAGCGATGAGCAGTTCTTC | CASSPRDTHSDEQFF
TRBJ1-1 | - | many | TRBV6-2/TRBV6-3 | TGTGCCAGCACCCTCTGGAGGGGAATGAACACTGAAGCTTTCTTT | CASTLWRGMNTEAFF
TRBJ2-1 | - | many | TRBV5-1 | TGCGCCAGCAGCCCCGAGGGGGGGAATGAGCAGTTCTTC | CASSPEGGNEQFF
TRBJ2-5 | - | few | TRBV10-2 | TGCGCCAGCAGTGAAGGCGGGGGCCTCCAAGAGACCCAGTACTTC | CASSEGGGLQETQYF
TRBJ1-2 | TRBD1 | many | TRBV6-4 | TGTGCCAGCAGTGAATATTTCGGGACAGCTAACTATGGCTACACCTTC | CASSEYFGTANYGYTF
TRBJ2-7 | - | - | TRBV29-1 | TGCAGCGTTGAAGAGGTAGGACGGGGAGTTTCCTACGAGCAGTACTTC | CSVEEVGRGVSYEQYF
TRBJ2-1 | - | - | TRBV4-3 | TGCGTCAGCAGCGCGGGCTCGAGCTCCTACAATGAGCAGTTCTTC | CVSSAGSSSYNEQFF
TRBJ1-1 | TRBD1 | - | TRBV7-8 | TGTGCCAGCAGCACGCGGTCCGGGGGACAGGGGGTGAACACTGAAGCTTTCTTT | CASSTRSGGQGVNTEAFF
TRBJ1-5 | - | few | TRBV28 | TGTGCCAGCAGTTTAGGACTGCGCAATCAGCCCCAGCATTTT | CASSLGLRNQPQHF
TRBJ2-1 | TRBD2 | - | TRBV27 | TGTGCCGCAGGGGTAGCGGGGTCTGAGCAGTTCTTC | CAAGVAGSEQFF
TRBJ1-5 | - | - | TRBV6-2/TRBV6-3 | TGTGCCAGCTCTATGAACCCTCACAATCAGCCCCAGCATTTT | CASSMNPHNQPQHF
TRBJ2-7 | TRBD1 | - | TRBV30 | TGTGCCTGGAGTAGGACAGGGGGCGAGCAGTACTTC | CAWSRTGGEQYF
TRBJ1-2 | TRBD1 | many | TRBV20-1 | TGCAGTGCTAGGACAGGGGGAAACTATGGCTACACCTTC | CSARTGGNYGYTF